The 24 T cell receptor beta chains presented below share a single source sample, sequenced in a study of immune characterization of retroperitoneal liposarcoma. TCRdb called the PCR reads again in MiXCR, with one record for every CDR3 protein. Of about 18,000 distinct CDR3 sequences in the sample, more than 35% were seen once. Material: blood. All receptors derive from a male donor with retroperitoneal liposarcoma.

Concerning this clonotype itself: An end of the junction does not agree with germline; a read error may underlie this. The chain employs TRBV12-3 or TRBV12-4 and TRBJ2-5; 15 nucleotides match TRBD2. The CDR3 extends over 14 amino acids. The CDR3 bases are TGTGCCAGCAGTTCCGGACTAGCGGGAGGGGTAGGGTTCTTC. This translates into CASSSGLAGGVGFF.

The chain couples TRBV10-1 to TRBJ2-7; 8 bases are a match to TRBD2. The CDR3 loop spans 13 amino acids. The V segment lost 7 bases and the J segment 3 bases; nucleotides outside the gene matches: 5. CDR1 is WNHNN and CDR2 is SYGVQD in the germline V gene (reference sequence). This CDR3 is CASTPLAGYEQYF. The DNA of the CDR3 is TGCGCCAGCACCCCCCTAGCGGGCTACGAGCAGTACTTC.

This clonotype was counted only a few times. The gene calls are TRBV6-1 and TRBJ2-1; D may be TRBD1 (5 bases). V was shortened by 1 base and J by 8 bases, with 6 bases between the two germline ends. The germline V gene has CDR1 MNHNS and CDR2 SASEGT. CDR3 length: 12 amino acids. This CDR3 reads CASSEGTYEQFF. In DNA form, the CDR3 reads TGTGCCAGCAGTGAAGGGACATATGAGCAGTTCTTC.

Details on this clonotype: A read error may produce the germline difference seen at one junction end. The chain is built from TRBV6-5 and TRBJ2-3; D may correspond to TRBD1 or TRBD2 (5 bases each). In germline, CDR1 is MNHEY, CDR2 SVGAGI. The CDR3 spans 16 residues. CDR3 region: CASRYSGGSSTDTQYF. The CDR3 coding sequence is TGTGCCAGCAGGTACTCTGGGGGATCTAGCACAGATACGCAGTATTTT.

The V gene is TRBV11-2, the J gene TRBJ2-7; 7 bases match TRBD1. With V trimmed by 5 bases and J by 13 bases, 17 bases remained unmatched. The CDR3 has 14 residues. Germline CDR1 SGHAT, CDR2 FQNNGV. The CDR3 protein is CASSPTQQGYGQYF. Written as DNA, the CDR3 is TGTGCCAGCAGCCCCACGCAACAGGGGTACGGGCAATACTTC.

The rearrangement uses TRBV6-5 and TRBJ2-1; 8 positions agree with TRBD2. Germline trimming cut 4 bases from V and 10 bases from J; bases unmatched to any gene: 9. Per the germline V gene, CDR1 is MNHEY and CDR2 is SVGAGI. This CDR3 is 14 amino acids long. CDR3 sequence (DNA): TGTGCCAGCAGTTCGGGGGGGCTTGCCTACGAGCAGTTCTTC. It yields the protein CASSSGGLAYEQFF.

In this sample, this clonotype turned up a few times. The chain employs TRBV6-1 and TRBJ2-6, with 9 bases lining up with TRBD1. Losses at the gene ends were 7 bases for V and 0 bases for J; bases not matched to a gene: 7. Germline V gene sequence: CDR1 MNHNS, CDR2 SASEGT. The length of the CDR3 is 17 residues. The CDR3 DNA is TGTGCCAGCATCCGGGACAGGGACTCCTCTGGGGCCAACGTCCTGACTTTC. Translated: CASIRDRDSSGANVLTF.

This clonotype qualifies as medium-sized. The CDR3 is CASAGHRSYEQFF. CDR3 sequence (DNA): TGTGCCAGCGCGGGACACCGTTCCTACGAGCAGTTCTTC. The rearrangement joins TRBV7-8 to TRBJ2-1; D assignment may be TRBD1 or TRBD2 (6 bases each). The V end was cut by 8 bases, the J end by 10 bases, with 18 bases between. Germline V gives CDR1 SGHVS, CDR2 FQNEAQ. The CDR3 loop spans 13 amino acids.

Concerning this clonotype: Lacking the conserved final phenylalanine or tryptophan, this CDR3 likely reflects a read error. The CDR3 sequence is CASSLAPDRSYTQYS. DNA for the CDR3: TGTGCCAGCAGCTTAGCGCCAGATAGGTCATATACCCAGTATTCT. The chain uses TRBV7-6 and TRBJ2-3; D not resolved. Germline V gives CDR1 SGHVS, CDR2 FNYEAQ. The CDR3 is 15 residues long.

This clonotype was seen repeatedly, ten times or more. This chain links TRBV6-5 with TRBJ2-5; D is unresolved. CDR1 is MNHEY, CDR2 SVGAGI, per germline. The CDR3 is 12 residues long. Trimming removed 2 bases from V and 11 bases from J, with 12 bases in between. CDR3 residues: CASSYEGDEQYF. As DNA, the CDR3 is TGTGCCAGCAGTTACGAAGGAGATGAGCAGTACTTC.

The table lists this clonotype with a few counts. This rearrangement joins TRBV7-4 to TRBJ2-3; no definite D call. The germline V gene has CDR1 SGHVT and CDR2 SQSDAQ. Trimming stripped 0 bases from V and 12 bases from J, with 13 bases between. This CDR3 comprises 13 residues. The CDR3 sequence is CASSLALPETQYF. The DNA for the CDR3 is TGTGCCAGCAGCTTAGCCCTTCCTGAGACCCAGTATTTT.

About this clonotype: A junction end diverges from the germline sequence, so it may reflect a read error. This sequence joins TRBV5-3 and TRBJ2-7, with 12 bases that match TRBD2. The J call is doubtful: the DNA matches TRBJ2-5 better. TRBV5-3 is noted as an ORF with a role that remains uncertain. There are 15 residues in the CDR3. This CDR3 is CASSLRLAGEETQYF. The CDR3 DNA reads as TGTGCCAGCAGCTTGCGACTAGCGGGAGAAGAGACCCAGTACTTC.

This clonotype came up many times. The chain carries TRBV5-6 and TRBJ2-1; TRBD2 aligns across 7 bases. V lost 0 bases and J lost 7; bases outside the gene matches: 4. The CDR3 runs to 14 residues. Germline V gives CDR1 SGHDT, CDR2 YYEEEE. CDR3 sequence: CASSLGLAKNEQFF. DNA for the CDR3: TGTGCCAGCAGCTTGGGACTAGCTAAGAATGAGCAGTTCTTC.

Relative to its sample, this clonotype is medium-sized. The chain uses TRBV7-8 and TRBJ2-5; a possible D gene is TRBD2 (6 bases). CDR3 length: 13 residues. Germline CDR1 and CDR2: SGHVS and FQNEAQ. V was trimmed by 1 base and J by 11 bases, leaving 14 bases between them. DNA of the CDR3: TGTGCCAGCAGCTTAGGGACTAACAATGAGCAGTACTTC. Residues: CASSLGTNNEQYF.

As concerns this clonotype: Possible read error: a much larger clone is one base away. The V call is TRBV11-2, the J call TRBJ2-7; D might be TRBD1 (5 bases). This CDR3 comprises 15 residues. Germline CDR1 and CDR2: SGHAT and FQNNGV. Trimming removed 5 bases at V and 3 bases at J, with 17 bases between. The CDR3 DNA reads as TGTGCCAGCAGCCTATCGACAGCCCCGTTCTACGAGCAGTACTTC. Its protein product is CASSLSTAPFYEQYF.

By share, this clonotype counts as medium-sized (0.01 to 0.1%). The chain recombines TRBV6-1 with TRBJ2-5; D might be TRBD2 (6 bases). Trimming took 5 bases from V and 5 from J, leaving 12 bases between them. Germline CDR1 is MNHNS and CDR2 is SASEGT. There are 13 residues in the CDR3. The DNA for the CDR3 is TGTGCCAGCAGTCTTGGAGGAGGGGAGACCCAGTACTTC. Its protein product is CASSLGGGETQYF.

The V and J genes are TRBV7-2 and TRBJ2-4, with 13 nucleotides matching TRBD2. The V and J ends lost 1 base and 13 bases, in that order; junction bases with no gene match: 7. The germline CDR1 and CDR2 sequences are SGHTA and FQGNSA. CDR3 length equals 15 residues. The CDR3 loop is CASSLGTSGGNEQYF. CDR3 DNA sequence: TGTGCCAGCAGCTTAGGGACTAGCGGGGGCAATGAGCAGTACTTC. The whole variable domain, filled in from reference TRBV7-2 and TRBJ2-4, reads GAGVSQSPSNKVTEKGKDVELRCDPISGHTALYWYRQSLGQGLEFLIYFQGNSAPDKSGLPSDRFSAERTGGSVSTLTIQRTQQEDSAVYLCASSLGTSGGNEQYFGAGTRLSVL.

CDR3 in amino acids: CASSSRQAGEPLHF. In DNA, the CDR3 is TGTGCCAGCAGTTCTCGCCAGGCCGGAGAGCCCCTCCACTTT. V gene TRBV12-3 or TRBV12-4 combines with J gene TRBJ1-6; D remains ambiguous. The CDR3 has 14 amino acids. Deletions cut 4 bases from V and 13 bases from J, with 17 bases between.

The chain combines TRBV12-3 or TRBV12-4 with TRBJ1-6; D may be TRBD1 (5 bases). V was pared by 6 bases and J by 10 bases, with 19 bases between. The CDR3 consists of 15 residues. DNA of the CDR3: TGTGCCAGCAGCCTCCGTGGGCAGGGAGTGTCACCCCTCCACTTT. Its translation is CASSLRGQGVSPLHF.

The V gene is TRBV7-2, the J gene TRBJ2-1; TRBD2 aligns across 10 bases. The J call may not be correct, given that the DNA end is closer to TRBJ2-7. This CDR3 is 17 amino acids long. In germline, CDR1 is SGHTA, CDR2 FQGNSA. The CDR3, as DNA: TGTGCCAGGGGCGTAGTCGGGGCTAGCGGGAGAGGGAATGAGCAGTACTTC. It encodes CARGVVGASGRGNEQYF.

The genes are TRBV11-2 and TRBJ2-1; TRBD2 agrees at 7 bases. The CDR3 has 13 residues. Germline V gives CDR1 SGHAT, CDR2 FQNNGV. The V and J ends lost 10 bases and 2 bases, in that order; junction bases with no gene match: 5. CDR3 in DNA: TGTGCCACTCAGACTAGCACCTACAATGAGCAGTTCTTC. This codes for CATQTSTYNEQFF.

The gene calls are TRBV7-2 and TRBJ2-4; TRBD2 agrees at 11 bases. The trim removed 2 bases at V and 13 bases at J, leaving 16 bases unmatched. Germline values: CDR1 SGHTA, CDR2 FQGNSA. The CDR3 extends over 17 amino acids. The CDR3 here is CASSLRVTSGRLNEQYF. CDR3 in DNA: TGTGCCAGCAGCTTAAGGGTCACTAGCGGGAGACTCAATGAGCAGTACTTC.

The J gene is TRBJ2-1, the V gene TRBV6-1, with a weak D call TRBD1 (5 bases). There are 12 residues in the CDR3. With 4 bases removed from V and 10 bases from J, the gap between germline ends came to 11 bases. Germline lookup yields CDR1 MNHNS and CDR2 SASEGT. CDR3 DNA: TGTGCCAGCAGTGTCAGGGAAAGCGAGCAGTTCTTC. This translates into CASSVRESEQFF.

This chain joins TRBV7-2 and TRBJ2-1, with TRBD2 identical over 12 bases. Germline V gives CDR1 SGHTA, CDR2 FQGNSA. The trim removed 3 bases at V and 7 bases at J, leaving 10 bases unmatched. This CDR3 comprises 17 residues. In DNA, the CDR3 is TGTGCCAGCAGCTTTGCCGGGACTAGCGGGCGCGTTAATGAGCAGTTCTTC. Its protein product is CASSFAGTSGRVNEQFF.